This TCR beta chain emerged from a study of blood T cell repertoires in COVID-19. V was shortened by 5 bases and J by 9 bases, with 20 bases between the two germline ends. The CDR3 consists of 16 residues. The germline gives CDR1 SGHVT, CDR2 SQSDAQ. Original processing notes: Nucleated cell counts were estimated from reference gene primer amplification. Only in-frame clones appear in the TCRdb table, and some are missing; sequencing was by immunoSEQ multiplex PCR. V and J calls and clone size are given by that table; D and trimming were obtained from the DNA. Among approximately 300,000 clones listed, over 85% were seen once.

The sequenced sample was peripheral blood. The chain recombines TRBV7-4 with TRBJ1-6; no firm D call. The TCR sequence derives from a woman aged 30 to 39 with COVID-19, enrolled during active disease. CDR3 sequence reads: CASSPHPAERSSPLHF. CDR3 sequence (DNA): TGTGCCAGCAGCCCACATCCGGCCGAAAGGAGTTCACCCCTCCACTTT.